This T cell receptor beta chain was observed in a study of CD8+CD57+ T cells in acquired aplastic anemia. The wider study: Sorting CD4+ and CD8+ cells gave DNA averaging approximately 2.9 ug. Whole-study findings and limits: Patients and healthy controls showed no significant CD8+ Simpson's diversity difference.

The table lists this clonotype with many counts. The antigen remains unidentified. Germline CDR1 and CDR2: SGHDT and YYEEEE. V shed 0 bases and J 5 bases; nucleotides not matched to a gene: 7. The CDR3 totals 16 residues. TCR beta VDJ combinations and CDR3 sequences were profiled from genomic DNA. TCRdb reanalysed the reads using MiXCR and keeps one entry per CDR3 protein. The sample lists roughly 180,000 distinct CDR3 sequences, around 45% occurring once. The chain employs TRBV5-6 and TRBJ2-3; 9 positions agree with TRBD2. The sample comprised sorted CD4+, CD8+, or CD8+CD57+ T cells (not recorded which) from PBMCs. The source of this sequence is a human donor in good health. The CDR3 sequence: CASSLAAGGRGDTQYF. The CDR3 DNA reads as TGTGCCAGCAGCTTGGCAGCGGGAGGCCGTGGAGATACGCAGTATTTT.